This T cell receptor (beta chain) was captured by sequencing in a study of T cell repertoires and HLA-DP antigens. Findings and caveats of the study: Previously undetected clones averaged about 33% and 55% against the two alleles respectively. Responder cells were total CD4+ cells with a HeLa antigen-presenting system.

Negative selection yielded untouched CD4+ T cells of average about 98% purity. Points on this clone: Its antigen is undetermined.

Primers targeted 54 TRBV and 13 TRBJ segments. Profiling relied on immunoSEQ multiplex PCR, and the TCRdb table lists in-frame clones only, not all of them. The sample records tens of thousands of clones, around three quarters being singletons. Germline loops: CDR1 SEHNR, CDR2 FQNEAQ (reference sequence). Trimming removed 2 bases from V and 7 bases from J; junction bases left unmatched: 8. CDR3 length: 16 amino acids. The genes are TRBV7-9 and TRBJ2-1; 10 nucleotides line up with TRBD1. The material sequenced was CD4+ T cells from PBMCs. The sequence derives from a man aged 55 to 70 in good health and CMV-seronegative. CDR3 in amino acids: CASSLSVTGGRNEQFF. The CDR3 DNA is TGTGCCAGCAGCTTAAGTGTGACAGGGGGCAGGAATGAGCAGTTCTTC.